The clone carrying this T cell receptor (beta chain) has at least ten counts. Germline V gives CDR1 MDHEN, CDR2 SYDVKM. Trimming removed 3 bases at V and 5 bases at J, with 17 bases between. The CDR3 loop spans 16 amino acids. TCRdb itself ran the RT-PCR reads through MiXCR, one entry per CDR3 protein. In the table there are approximately 33,000 distinct CDR3 sequences, almost 7% of which are singletons. This entry belongs to a study of patients and donors after allogeneic stem cell transplantation. Input material: blood, either unsorted or a sorted T cell fraction (not recorded which). The chain joins TRBV28 to TRBJ2-1; D perhaps matches TRBD2 (5 bases). The TCR was taken from a human donor who was either an allogeneic HSCT recipient or a stem cell or donor lymphocyte infusion donor (not recorded which). It is not recorded whose cells these are; they may come from a transplant donor. The DNA for the CDR3 is TGTGCCAGCAGTTTTATCCCAGCGGCCGGGCACAATGAGCAGTTCTTC. Its translation is CASSFIPAAGHNEQFF.